The 11 T cell receptor beta chains below come from one sample, sequenced in a study of Graves' ophthalmopathy and Graves' hyperthyroidism. Transcripts of RNA were the source for amplifying TCR beta CDR3 regions. Investigators did first-round RT-PCR with HTBI primers, then second-round multiplex PCR. TCRdb reprocessed the multiplex PCR reads with MiXCR, giving one entry per CDR3 protein. This table holds a few hundred thousand distinct CDR3 sequences, roughly 21% found once. Input material: peripheral blood. All receptors come from a woman aged 18-30 years with stable Graves' hyperthyroidism.

This clonotype was found many times. This rearrangement joins TRBV7-8 to TRBJ1-3; 10 bases align to TRBD1. J lost 3 bases, V lost 3 bases, and 5 bases had no gene match. CDR3 length: 16 residues. CDR1 and CDR2 (germline): SGHVS, FQNEAQ. CDR3 protein: CASSFMDRGIGNTIYF. For the CDR3, the DNA is TGTGCCAGCAGCTTTATGGACAGGGGGATTGGAAACACCATATATTTT.

This clonotype showed up many times. V and J are TRBV7-9 and TRBJ2-5; D may match TRBD1 or TRBD2 (6 bases each). CDR3 length: 15 amino acids. Germline V CDR1 and CDR2: SEHNR, FQNEAQ (reference sequence). V was pared by 5 bases and J by 5 bases, with 18 bases between. The CDR3 coding sequence is TGTGCCAGCAGCCACGGGGGCCAGCACGGGGAGACCCAGTACTTC. Its protein is CASSHGGQHGETQYF.

The chain combines TRBV10-3 with TRBJ1-1; 7 bases align to TRBD1. The J segment lost 3 bases and the V segment lost 5 bases, leaving 9 bases of the junction unmatched. Germline assignment: CDR1 ENHRY and CDR2 SYGVKD. The CDR3 is made up of 15 amino acids. CDR3 amino acids: CAISPTDRSYTEAFF. The CDR3 DNA reads as TGTGCCATCAGTCCAACGGACAGGTCCTACACTGAAGCTTTCTTT.

This clonotype was detected only once. The chain links TRBV20-1 to TRBJ2-2; a possible D gene is TRBD2 (6 bases). CDR1 and CDR2 from the germline V gene are DFQATT and SNEGSKA (reference sequence). The CDR3 runs 13 residues. V lost 5 bases, J lost 2 bases, and 9 bases lay in between. The CDR3 coding sequence is TGCAGTGCTGGGGGGTCAAACACCGGGGAGCTGTTTTTT. Its protein is CSAGGSNTGELFF.

V and J are TRBV6-1 and TRBJ2-2, with unresolved D. Germline-derived CDR1 and CDR2 are MNHNS and SASEGT. The V gene lost 7 bases and the J gene lost 4 bases, with 16 bases spanning the gap. This CDR3 is 15 amino acids long. The CDR3 nucleotides read TGTGCCAGCATGTATCTTCAGGTGTTCACCGGGGAGCTGTTTTTT. It is translated as CASMYLQVFTGELFF.

The sample holds many counts of this clonotype. This chain links TRBV7-2 with TRBJ1-1; D is unclear. From germline, CDR1 is SGHTA and CDR2 FQGNSA. There are 12 residues in the CDR3. V was trimmed by 5 bases and J by 1 base, leaving 5 bases between them. The CDR3 bases are TGTGCCAGCAGCCCGACGAACACTGAAGCTTTCTTT. As protein: CASSPTNTEAFF.

This clonotype was detected many times. The CDR3 nucleotides read TGTGCCAGCAGCGAAACCGGGACAGGGTTCGAGCAGTACTTC. Encoded protein: CASSETGTGFEQYF. The J gene is TRBJ2-7, the V gene TRBV13; 9 positions match TRBD1. The CDR3 extends over 14 amino acids. The trim removed 5 bases at V and 6 bases at J, leaving 8 bases unmatched. Germline-derived CDR1 and CDR2 are PRHDT and FYEKMQ (reference sequence).

This clonotype has at least ten counts. The chain links TRBV11-2 to TRBJ2-7, with unresolved D. V lost 4 bases and J lost 3, with 13 bases in between. This CDR3 is built from 14 residues. The germline gives CDR1 SGHAT, CDR2 FQNNGV. Here the CDR3 DNA reads TGTGCCAGCAGCTCCCCTCGTGGTCTCTACGAGCAGTACTTC. As protein: CASSSPRGLYEQYF.

This chain joins TRBV6-1 and TRBJ2-7; 10 bases fit TRBD2. The germline V gene encodes CDR1 MNHNS and CDR2 SASEGT. V was clipped by 5 bases and J by 4 bases; unmatched bases: 8. The CDR3 length is 15 residues. DNA of the CDR3: TGTGCCAGCAGTCAGCCGGGACTAGCGAGGTACGAGCAGTACTTC. Translating gives CASSQPGLARYEQYF.

This clonotype was counted ten times or more. This chain uses TRBV11-2 with TRBJ2-7; TRBD2 aligns across 8 bases. V gave up 0 bases and J gave up 3 bases; unmatched junction bases: 4. CDR3 size: 15 residues. Germline V gives CDR1 SGHAT, CDR2 FQNNGV. Here the CDR3 DNA reads TGTGCCAGCAGCTTAGATCCAGCGGGAGTCTACGAGCAGTACTTC. Translation: CASSLDPAGVYEQYF.

This clonotype was counted at least ten times. V usage is TRBV15 and J usage is TRBJ2-5; TRBD2 is a possible D gene (5 bases). This CDR3 region has 13 residues. Germline-derived CDR1 and CDR2 are LNHNV and YYDKDF (reference sequence). Trimming took 1 base from V and 8 from J, leaving 11 bases between them. This CDR3 reads CATSRGLAVTQYF. CDR3 sequence (DNA): TGTGCCACCAGCAGAGGGCTAGCCGTTACCCAGTACTTC.